Given below is one T cell receptor (beta chain) in context. Using immunoSEQ multiplex PCR, the repertoire was profiled, and TCRdb retains in-frame clones only, with some absent. Among roughly 35,000 clones listed, 70% to 90% were seen once. The entry originates in a study of regulatory dendritic cells for organ transplantation. The sequenced material came from naive CD4+ T cells from blood. Subset of the sample: CD45RA+ naive T cells. This TCR came from a human donor in good health.

In DNA form, the CDR3 reads TGTGCCAGCAGCCCCAATCTGGGGGCCCGGAAGAACACCGGGGAGCTGTTTTTT. Protein: CASSPNLGARKNTGELFF. This chain links TRBV7-6 with TRBJ2-2; a possible D gene is TRBD1 (6 bases). The CDR3 covers 18 residues. V lost 5 bases, J lost 1 base, and 20 bases lay in between. Per the germline V gene, CDR1 is SGHVS and CDR2 is FNYEAQ.